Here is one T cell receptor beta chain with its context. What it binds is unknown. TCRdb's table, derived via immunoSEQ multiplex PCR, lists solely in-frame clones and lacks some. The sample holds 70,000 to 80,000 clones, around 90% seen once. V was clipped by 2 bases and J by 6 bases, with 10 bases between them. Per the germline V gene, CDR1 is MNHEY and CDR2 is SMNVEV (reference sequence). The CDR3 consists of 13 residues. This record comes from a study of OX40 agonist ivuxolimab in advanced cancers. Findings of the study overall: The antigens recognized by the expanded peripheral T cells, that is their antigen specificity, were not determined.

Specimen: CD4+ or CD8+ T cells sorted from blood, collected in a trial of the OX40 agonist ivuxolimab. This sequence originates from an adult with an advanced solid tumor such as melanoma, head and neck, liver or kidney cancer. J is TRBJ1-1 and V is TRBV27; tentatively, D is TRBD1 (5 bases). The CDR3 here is CASSLPGRAEAFF. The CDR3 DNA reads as TGTGCCAGCAGTTTACCAGGGAGGGCTGAAGCTTTCTTT.